The 30 T cell receptor beta chains below all came from one sample that was sequenced in a study of T cell changes during pregnancy in multiple sclerosis. The data were produced by immunoSEQ multiplex PCR, yet TCRdb's version contains in-frame clones alone and is incomplete. The data show about 33,000 clones, approximately 91% seen once. The sample here was CD4+ T cells from peripheral blood mononuclear cells, taken in the third trimester of pregnancy. These receptors were taken from a female donor in good health, enrolled as a control in a pregnancy study.

This clone was observed once. V usage is TRBV5-1 and J usage is TRBJ2-7; 10 bases match TRBD2. There are 15 residues in the CDR3. Germline CDR1 is SGHRS and CDR2 is YFSETQ. The V segment lost 3 bases and the J segment 7 bases; nucleotides outside the gene matches: 10. CDR3 amino acids: CASSSRTSGTGEQYF. The CDR3 region has the DNA TGCGCCAGCAGCTCCCGGACTAGCGGCACTGGGGAGCAGTACTTC.

This clone was recorded a few times. This chain uses TRBV4-2 with TRBJ2-2; tentatively, D is TRBD2 (5 bases). The V end was cut by 0 bases, the J end by 5 bases, with 13 bases between. The germline gives CDR1 LGHNA, CDR2 YNFKEQ. The CDR3 totals 16 residues. CDR3 region: CASSQDSDGWTGELFF. The CDR3 coding sequence is TGTGCCAGCAGCCAAGATAGCGACGGATGGACCGGGGAGCTGTTTTTT.

The chain couples TRBV7-2 to TRBJ2-1, with TRBD1 as a possible D gene (5 bases). Trimming shortened V by 5 bases and J by 10 bases, and 12 bases separated the two germline ends. CDR3 length: 12 amino acids. CDR1 is SGHTA and CDR2 is FQGNSA in the germline V gene. CDR3: CASSAWGDEQFF. The CDR3 DNA reads TGTGCCAGCAGCGCCTGGGGCGACGAGCAGTTCTTC.

The chain carries TRBV14 and TRBJ2-6; 9 nucleotides line up with TRBD2. Germline CDR1 and CDR2: SGHDN and FVKESK. The junction had 7 bases not matched to a gene; V was cut back by 1 base and J by 0 bases. The CDR3 consists of 19 residues. DNA of the CDR3: TGTGCCAGCAGCCAAGTTTGGCTAGCGGGACCCTCTGGGGCCAACGTCCTGACTTTC. Residues: CASSQVWLAGPSGANVLTF. The entire variable domain, with the rest obtained from reference TRBV14 and TRBJ2-6, is as follows: EAGVTQFPSHSVIEKGQTVTLRCDPISGHDNLYWYRRVMGKEIKFLLHFVKESKQDESGMPNNRFLAERTGGTYSTLKVQPAELEDSGVYFCASSQVWLAGPSGANVLTFGAGSRLTVL.

The V gene is TRBV28, the J gene TRBJ1-5, with D maybe TRBD1 (6 bases). V was shortened by 3 bases and J by 0 bases, with 12 bases between the two germline ends. Germline V lookup: CDR1 MDHEN, CDR2 SYDVKM. The CDR3 extends over 16 amino acids. CDR3 nucleotide sequence: TGTGCCAGCAGTTTGGGGGCGGGTTATAGCAATCAGCCCCAGCATTTT. Protein sequence: CASSLGAGYSNQPQHF.

The chain combines TRBV4-1 with TRBJ2-6; 10 bases map to TRBD1. J lost 0 bases, V lost 5 bases, and 4 bases had no gene match. The CDR3 contains 17 residues. Per germline, CDR1 MGHRA and CDR2 YSYEKL. CDR3 nucleotide sequence: TGCGCCAGCAGCAGACAGGGGGCCCCCTCTGGGGCCAACGTCCTGACTTTC. This sequence encodes CASSRQGAPSGANVLTF.

V usage is TRBV6-4 and J usage is TRBJ2-1; 11 bases are a match to TRBD2. The germline CDR1 and CDR2 sequences are MRHNA and SNTAGT. V was clipped by 4 bases and J by 6 bases; unmatched bases: 2. The CDR3 loop spans 14 amino acids. CDR3 residues: CASSAGTSGNEQFF. Here the CDR3 DNA reads TGTGCCAGCAGTGCCGGGACTAGCGGCAATGAGCAGTTCTTC.

The chain employs TRBV5-1 and TRBJ1-6; TRBD1 aligns across 9 bases. The CDR3 totals 16 residues. V was clipped by 0 bases and J by 10 bases; unmatched bases: 8. CDR1 and CDR2 (germline): SGHRS, YFSETQ. CDR3 sequence reads: CASSLGGQGLGSPLHF. The DNA for the CDR3 is TGCGCCAGCAGCTTGGGAGGACAGGGGCTGGGATCACCCCTCCACTTT.

The chain links TRBV5-1 to TRBJ1-1, with D possibly TRBD1 on 5 matching bases. CDR1 and CDR2 from the germline V gene are SGHRS and YFSETQ. This CDR3 region has 14 residues. Trimming removed 5 bases from V and 0 bases from J, with 11 bases in between. The CDR3 spells CASRGAGVNTEAFF. The DNA of the CDR3 is TGCGCCAGCAGGGGTGCGGGGGTGAACACTGAAGCTTTCTTT.

J is TRBJ2-7 and V is TRBV20-1; a weak D match, TRBD1 (7 bases). The germline V gene encodes CDR1 DFQATT and CDR2 SNEGSKA (reference sequence). The CDR3 is 11 amino acids. Trimming stripped 3 bases from V and 5 bases from J, with 8 bases between. The CDR3 bases are TGCAGTGCTAGCAGGGGGGACGAGCAGTACTTC. Translation: CSASRGDEQYF.

The chain combines TRBV27 with TRBJ2-2, with a weak D call TRBD2 (7 bases). Germline lookup yields CDR1 MNHEY and CDR2 SMNVEV (reference sequence). Trimming stripped 6 bases from V and 4 bases from J, with 15 bases between. This CDR3 comprises 15 residues. The CDR3 is CASSPRGAGTGELFF. Here the CDR3 DNA reads TGTGCCAGCAGCCCCCGGGGGGCGGGCACCGGGGAGCTGTTTTTT.

The chain links TRBV5-4 to TRBJ1-1, with a possible D match to TRBD1 (5 bases). There are 16 residues in the CDR3. Germline V lookup: CDR1 SGHNT, CDR2 YYREEE (reference sequence). V lost 3 bases and J 6 bases, leaving 21 bases between the germline ends. In DNA form, the CDR3 reads TGTGCCAGCAGCTCCGGGGATAAGCTGGGACTTTCTGAAGCTTTCTTT. This codes for CASSSGDKLGLSEAFF.

The chain recombines TRBV5-1 with TRBJ2-2; 8 nucleotides match TRBD2. Germline lookup yields CDR1 SGHRS and CDR2 YFSETQ. The CDR3 loop spans 14 amino acids. Trimming took 7 bases from V and 6 from J; bases not matched to a gene: 8. The CDR3 sequence: CASRGVAGSGELFF. CDR3 sequence (DNA): TGCGCCAGCCGAGGGGTAGCGGGATCCGGGGAGCTGTTTTTT. Full variable domain (remainder filled in from reference TRBV5-1 and TRBJ2-2): KAGVTQTPRYLIKTRGQQVTLSCSPISGHRSVSWYQQTPGQGLQFLFEYFSETQRNKGNFPGRFSGRQFSNSRSEMNVSTLELGDSALYLCASRGVAGSGELFFGEGSRLTVL.

The chain couples TRBV28 to TRBJ2-7, with a tentative D call TRBD1 (7 bases). The V gene lost 6 bases and the J gene lost 4 bases, with 10 bases spanning the gap. Germline-derived CDR1 and CDR2 are MDHEN and SYDVKM. The CDR3 is made up of 12 amino acids. CDR3 protein: CASSRGVYEQYF. The CDR3 region has the DNA TGTGCCAGCAGCAGGGGGGTTTACGAGCAGTACTTC.

In nucleotides, the CDR3 is TGTGCCAGCAGTGAAACAGGTTGGGACAAGTATAGCAATCAGCCCCAGCATTTT. Translated, it gives CASSETGWDKYSNQPQHF. V and J are TRBV2 and TRBJ1-5; D is perhaps TRBD1 (6 bases). Germline V gives CDR1 SNHLY, CDR2 FYNNEI. V lost 2 bases, J lost 0 bases, and 17 bases lay in between. The CDR3 runs to 18 residues.

To note about this clone: A read error may produce the germline difference seen at one junction end. This chain connects TRBV2 to TRBJ2-1, with TRBD2 matching 9 bases. The CDR3 contains 15 residues. Germline CDR1 reads SNHLY; CDR2 reads FYNNEI. The CDR3 region has the DNA TGTGCCAGCATTGAACAGACTAGCGGCTACAATGAGCAGTTCTTC. This sequence encodes CASIEQTSGYNEQFF.

The rearrangement joins TRBV19 to TRBJ1-5; D call uncertain. Germline CDR1 and CDR2: LNHDA and SQIVND (reference sequence). This CDR3 is 15 amino acids long. V lost 3 bases and J 0 bases, leaving 9 bases between the germline ends. The CDR3: CASSIELFSNQPQHF. The DNA for the CDR3 is TGTGCCAGTAGTATTGAGTTGTTTAGCAATCAGCCCCAGCATTTT.

J is TRBJ2-3 and V is TRBV29-1; 7 nucleotides agree with TRBD2. Germline CDR1 is SQVTM and CDR2 is ANQGSEA. This CDR3 spans 13 amino acids. V lost 7 bases and J lost 6; bases outside the gene matches: 10. CDR3 in amino acids: CSAPWRGGDTQYF. The DNA for the CDR3 is TGCAGCGCCCCCTGGAGGGGAGGGGATACGCAGTATTTT.

Only one count was recorded for this clone. This chain links TRBV4-1 with TRBJ2-6, with D unclear. This CDR3 has 16 amino acids. Germline CDR1 is MGHRA and CDR2 is YSYEKL. V dropped 0 bases and J dropped 0 bases, with 6 bases sitting between them. CDR3 sequence (DNA): TGCGCCAGCAGCCAAGATGTGGCCTCTGGGGCCAACGTCCTGACTTTC. It encodes CASSQDVASGANVLTF.

This chain joins TRBV30 and TRBJ1-1; tentatively, D is TRBD1 (5 bases). Trimming removed 3 bases at V and 0 bases at J, with 11 bases between. This CDR3 region has 14 residues. CDR1 is GTSNPN and CDR2 is SVGIG in the germline V gene (reference sequence). CDR3 sequence (DNA): TGTGCCTGGAGGGTAGGAGGGGTGAACACTGAAGCTTTCTTT. It yields the protein CAWRVGGVNTEAFF.

The rearrangement joins TRBV2 to TRBJ2-1; TRBD2 is a possible D gene (5 bases). The CDR3 has 15 amino acids. Trimming cost V 3 bases and J 8 bases, with 17 bases left between them. Germline V lookup: CDR1 SNHLY, CDR2 FYNNEI. The CDR3 DNA is TGTGCCAGCAGTGAGCCCGGACTGGCAGTCGATGAGCAGTTCTTC. Amino acids: CASSEPGLAVDEQFF. Filled out from reference TRBV2 and TRBJ2-1, the complete variable domain reads EPEVTQTPSHQVTQMGQEVILRCVPISNHLYFYWYRQILGQKVEFLVSFYNNEISEKSEIFDDQFSVERPDGSNFTLKIRSTKLEDSAMYFCASSEPGLAVDEQFFGPGTRLTVL.

This clone was counted a single time. The rearrangement links TRBV4-1 to TRBJ2-5, with D perhaps matching TRBD1 (6 bases). Trimming pared 4 bases from V and 6 bases from J, leaving 12 bases between. The germline gives CDR1 MGHRA, CDR2 YSYEKL. The CDR3 sequence is 13 residues long. Written as DNA, the CDR3 is TGCGCCAGCAGCCGACCAGGGGTAAAGACCCAGTACTTC. It is translated as CASSRPGVKTQYF.

CDR3 sequence reads: CASSRDRYAGELFF. The CDR3 coding sequence is TGTGCCAGCAGCCGTGACAGGTACGCCGGGGAGCTGTTTTTT. This chain links TRBV5-6 with TRBJ2-2, with D possibly matching TRBD1 (6 bases). V lost 4 bases, J lost 6 bases, and 13 bases lay in between. The CDR3 has 14 residues. Germline assignment: CDR1 SGHDT and CDR2 YYEEEE.

This clone came up a few times. The chain combines TRBV29-1 with TRBJ1-1; a weak D match, TRBD1 (5 bases). Looked up from germline, CDR1 is SQVTM and CDR2 is ANQGSEA. This CDR3 is built from 11 residues. V was cut by 6 bases and J by 4 bases, with 9 bases left in between. This CDR3 is CSVFRATEAFF. The CDR3 coding sequence is TGCAGCGTGTTCAGGGCCACTGAAGCTTTCTTT.

The chain is built from TRBV4-3 and TRBJ2-1, with D perhaps matching TRBD2 (5 bases). The V gene lost 3 bases and the J gene lost 6 bases, with 15 bases spanning the gap. The CDR3 is 15 residues long. The germline V gene has CDR1 LGHNA and CDR2 YSLEER. The CDR3 here is CASSHRVLGRNEQFF. The CDR3, as DNA: TGCGCCAGCAGCCATCGGGTACTAGGTCGCAATGAGCAGTTCTTC.

The CDR3 bases are TGTGCCAGCAGCTTAGGAGGAGGACGGGAGACCCAGTACTTC. Protein: CASSLGGGRETQYF. The chain couples TRBV7-9 to TRBJ2-5, with D maybe TRBD2 (5 bases). The length of the CDR3 is 14 residues. The germline CDR1 and CDR2 sequences are SEHNR and FQNEAQ (reference sequence). The germline V and J ends were trimmed by 1 base and 5 bases, with 11 bases remaining between them. The complete variable domain, with remaining parts taken from reference TRBV7-9 and TRBJ2-5, reads DTGVSQNPRHKITKRGQNVTFRCDPISEHNRLYWYRQTLGQGPEFLTYFQNEAQLEKSRLLSDRFSAERPKGSFSTLEIQRTEQGDSAMYLCASSLGGGRETQYFGPGTRLLVL.

This chain connects TRBV4-3 to TRBJ2-1; no definite D call. This CDR3 comprises 15 residues. Deletions cut 0 bases from V and 4 bases from J, with 10 bases between. Germline V CDR1 and CDR2: LGHNA, YSLEER. CDR3: CASSQEPQNYNEQFF. The CDR3 DNA is TGCGCCAGCAGCCAAGAACCCCAGAATTACAATGAGCAGTTCTTC.

This clone was found a few times. This chain uses TRBV9 with TRBJ2-5, with TRBD2 matching 8 bases. V was pared by 0 bases and J by 1 base, with 8 bases of the junction left unmatched. Germline values: CDR1 SGDLS, CDR2 YYNGEE. CDR3 length: 17 amino acids. The CDR3 region has the DNA TGTGCCAGCAGCGTAGGGGCCTTAGCGGGGATCCAAGAGACCCAGTACTTC. Encoded protein: CASSVGALAGIQETQYF.

The chain combines TRBV7-3 with TRBJ2-4; tentative D call: TRBD1 (7 bases). The CDR3 contains 19 residues. Germline V lookup: CDR1 SGHTA, CDR2 FQGTGA. The germline V and J ends were trimmed by 6 bases and 2 bases, with 26 bases remaining between them. CDR3 DNA: TGTGCCAGCAGTTCCCGCGGGACAGCTAATTACCTCTCCAAAAACATTCAGTACTTC. Its translation: CASSSRGTANYLSKNIQYF.

The chain joins TRBV9 to TRBJ2-1; 10 bases align to TRBD1. CDR3 length: 14 residues. Per germline, CDR1 SGDLS and CDR2 YYNGEE. The J segment lost 5 bases and the V segment lost 4 bases, leaving 3 bases of the junction unmatched. The CDR3 DNA is TGTGCCAGCAGCCCGGGACAGGGGAACAATGAGCAGTTCTTC. Translated: CASSPGQGNNEQFF.